The clone carrying this TCR beta chain was seen only a few times. This CDR3 has 14 residues. Between the trimmed V and J ends, which lost 2 bases and 0 bases, there was a span of 7 bases. CDR1 and CDR2 (germline): SGHAT, FQDESV (reference sequence). This record comes from a study of blood T cell repertoires in COVID-19. In the original analysis: Cell counts per sample came from amplifying reference gene primers. The data were produced by immunoSEQ multiplex PCR, yet TCRdb's version contains in-frame clones alone and is incomplete. That table supplies the V and J calls and clone size; D and trimming were determined from the DNA. The sample records 150,000 or so clones, over 60% being singletons.

The rearrangement links TRBV11-1 to TRBJ1-1; no definite D call. Sequencing was carried out using peripheral blood. The clonotype comes from a woman in her sixties or seventies with acute or convalescent COVID-19. DNA of the CDR3: TGTGCCAGCAGCTTAATCTCCGTGAACACTGAAGCTTTCTTT. Its translation is CASSLISVNTEAFF.